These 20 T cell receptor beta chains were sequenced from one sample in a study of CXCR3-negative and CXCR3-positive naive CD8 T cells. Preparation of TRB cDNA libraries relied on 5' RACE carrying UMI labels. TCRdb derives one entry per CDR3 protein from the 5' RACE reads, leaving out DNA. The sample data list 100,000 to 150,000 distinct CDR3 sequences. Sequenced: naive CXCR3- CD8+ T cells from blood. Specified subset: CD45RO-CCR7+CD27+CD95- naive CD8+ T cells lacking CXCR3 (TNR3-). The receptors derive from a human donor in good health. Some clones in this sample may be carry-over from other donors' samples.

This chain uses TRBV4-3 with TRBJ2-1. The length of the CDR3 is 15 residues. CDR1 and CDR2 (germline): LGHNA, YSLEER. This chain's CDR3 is CASSQVGPVYNEQFF.

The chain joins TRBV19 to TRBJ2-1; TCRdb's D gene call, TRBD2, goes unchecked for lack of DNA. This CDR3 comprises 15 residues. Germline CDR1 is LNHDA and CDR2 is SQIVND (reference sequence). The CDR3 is CASSPPAGGPNEQFF. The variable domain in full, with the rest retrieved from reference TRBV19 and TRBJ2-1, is DGGITQSPKYLFRKEGQNVTLSCEQNLNHDAMYWYRQDPGQGLRLIYYSQIVNDFQKGDIAEGYSVSREKKESFPLTVTSAQKNPTAFYLCASSPPAGGPNEQFFGPGTRLTVL.

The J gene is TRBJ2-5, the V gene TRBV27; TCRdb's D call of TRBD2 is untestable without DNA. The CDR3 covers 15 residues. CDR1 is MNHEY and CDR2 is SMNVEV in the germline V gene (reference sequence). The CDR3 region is CASSPLAGGQETQYF.

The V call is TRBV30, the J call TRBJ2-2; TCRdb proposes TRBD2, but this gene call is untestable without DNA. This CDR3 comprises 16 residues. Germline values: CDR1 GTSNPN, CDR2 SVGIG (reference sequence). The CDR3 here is CAWSPGTSGYTGELFF.

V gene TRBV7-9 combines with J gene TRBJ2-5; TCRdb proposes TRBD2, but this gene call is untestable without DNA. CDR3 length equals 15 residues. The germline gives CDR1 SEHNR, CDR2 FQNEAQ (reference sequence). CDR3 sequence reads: CASRPPSGGQETQYF.

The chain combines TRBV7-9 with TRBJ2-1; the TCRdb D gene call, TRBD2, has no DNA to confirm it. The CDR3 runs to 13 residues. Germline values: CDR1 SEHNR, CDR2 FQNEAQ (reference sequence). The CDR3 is CASRDSGHNEQFF.

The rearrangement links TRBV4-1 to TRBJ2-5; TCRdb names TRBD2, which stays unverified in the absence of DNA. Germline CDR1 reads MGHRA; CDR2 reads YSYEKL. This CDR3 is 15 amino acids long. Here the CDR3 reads CASSLGTLGVETQYF.

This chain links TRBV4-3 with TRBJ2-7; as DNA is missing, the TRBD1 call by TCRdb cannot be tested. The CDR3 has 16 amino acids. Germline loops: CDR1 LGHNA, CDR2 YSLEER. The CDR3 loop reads CASSQLGTDNTYEQYF.

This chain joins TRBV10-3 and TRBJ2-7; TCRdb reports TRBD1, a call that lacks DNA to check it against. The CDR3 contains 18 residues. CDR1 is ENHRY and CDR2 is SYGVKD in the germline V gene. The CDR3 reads CAISESGGVGRITYEQYF.

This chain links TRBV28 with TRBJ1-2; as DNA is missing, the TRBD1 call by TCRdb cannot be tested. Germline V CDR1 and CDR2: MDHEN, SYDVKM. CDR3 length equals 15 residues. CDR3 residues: CASSLSWDSPRGYTF.

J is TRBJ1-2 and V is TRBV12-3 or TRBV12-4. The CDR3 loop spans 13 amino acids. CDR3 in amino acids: CASSSDPSRGYTF.

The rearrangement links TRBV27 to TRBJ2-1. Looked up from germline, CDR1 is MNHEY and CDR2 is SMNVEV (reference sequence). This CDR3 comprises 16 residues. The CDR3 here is CASSLYVGTSYNEQFF.

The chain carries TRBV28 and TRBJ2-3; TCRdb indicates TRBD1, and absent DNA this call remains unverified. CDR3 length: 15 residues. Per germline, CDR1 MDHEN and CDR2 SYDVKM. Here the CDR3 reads CASSFGQGGTDTQYF.

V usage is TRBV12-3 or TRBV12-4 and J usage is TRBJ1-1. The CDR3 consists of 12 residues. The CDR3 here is CASSSINTEAFF.

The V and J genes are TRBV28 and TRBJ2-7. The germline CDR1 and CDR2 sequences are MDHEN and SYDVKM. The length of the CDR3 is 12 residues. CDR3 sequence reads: CASSTPSYEQYF.

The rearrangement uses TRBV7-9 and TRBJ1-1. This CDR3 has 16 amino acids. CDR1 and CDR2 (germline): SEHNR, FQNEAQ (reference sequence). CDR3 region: CASSPALLGGATEAFF. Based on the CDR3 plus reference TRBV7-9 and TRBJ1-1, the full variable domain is DTGVSQNPRHKITKRGQNVTFRCDPISEHNRLYWYRQTLGQGPEFLTYFQNEAQLEKSRLLSDRFSAERPKGSFSTLEIQRTEQGDSAMYLCASSPALLGGATEAFFGQGTRLTVV.

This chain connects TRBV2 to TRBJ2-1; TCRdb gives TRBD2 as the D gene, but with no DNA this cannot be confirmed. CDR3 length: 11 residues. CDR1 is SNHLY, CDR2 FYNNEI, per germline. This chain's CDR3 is CASEGTNEQFF.

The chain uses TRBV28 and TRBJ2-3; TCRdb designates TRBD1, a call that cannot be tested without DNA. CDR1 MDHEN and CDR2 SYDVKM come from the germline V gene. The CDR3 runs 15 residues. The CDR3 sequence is CASSLLRGATDTQYF.

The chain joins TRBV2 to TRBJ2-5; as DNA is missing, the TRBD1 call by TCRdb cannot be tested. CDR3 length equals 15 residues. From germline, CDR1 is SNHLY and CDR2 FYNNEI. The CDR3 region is CASRGGGGLQETQYF.

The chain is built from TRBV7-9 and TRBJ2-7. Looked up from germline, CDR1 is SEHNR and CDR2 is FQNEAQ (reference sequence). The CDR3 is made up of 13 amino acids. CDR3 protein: CASSPRLGNEQYF. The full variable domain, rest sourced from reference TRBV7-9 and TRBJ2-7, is DTGVSQNPRHKITKRGQNVTFRCDPISEHNRLYWYRQTLGQGPEFLTYFQNEAQLEKSRLLSDRFSAERPKGSFSTLEIQRTEQGDSAMYLCASSPRLGNEQYFGPGTRLTVT.